The 2 T cell receptor beta chains presented below share a single source sample, sequenced in a study of blood T cell repertoires in COVID-19. Libraries were prepared by immunoSEQ multiplex PCR; TCRdb keeps only in-frame clonotypes and omits some of them. The data contain about 480,000 clones, 85% to 90% of them singletons. Sequencing was carried out using peripheral blood. All receptors come from a woman in her forties or fifties with COVID-19, enrolled during active disease.

The J gene is TRBJ1-6, the V gene TRBV6-2 or TRBV6-3; D uncertain. CDR1 MNHEY and CDR2 SVGEGT come from the germline V gene. The CDR3 covers 15 residues. V lost 2 bases and J lost 8, with 13 bases in between. The CDR3 bases are TGTGCCAGCAGTTACCCGACACTGGGAGATTCACCCCTCCACTTT. Encoded protein: CASSYPTLGDSPLHF.

This clone has only a few counts. The chain employs TRBV5-6 and TRBJ1-3; D perhaps matches TRBD1 (6 bases). Trimming removed 4 bases at V and 7 bases at J, with 18 bases between. The CDR3 extends over 15 amino acids. Germline V CDR1 and CDR2: SGHDT, YYEEEE. Here the CDR3 DNA reads TGTGCCAGCAGCGTGACAGGAGGCATTTGGAACACCATATATTTT. It translates to CASSVTGGIWNTIYF.